This TCR beta chain was sequenced in a study of T-cell reconstitution after alpha-beta-depleted transplantation in children. The CDR3 has 17 amino acids. V lost 3 bases and J lost 2, with 18 bases in between. CDR1 and CDR2 (germline): SGHKS, YYEKEE (reference sequence). A TCRbeta library incorporating unique molecular identifiers was prepared. TCRdb redid the calling of the PCR reads with MiXCR, one entry per CDR3 protein. The data contain around 600,000 distinct CDR3 sequences, around 17% of them seen just once; the ten biggest clones take up 1.1%. On this clonotype itself: One base away lies a much larger clone, so this may be a sequencing read error.

The sequence came from a human donor who donated a stem cell graft to a child with acute myeloid leukemia. Sequenced material: PBMCs from the stem cell graft donor, taken from the stem cell graft. This chain joins TRBV5-5 and TRBJ1-5; D call uncertain. CDR3 coding DNA: TGTGCCAGCAGCTCGGACCGAGAGGGAAGGTGCAATCAGCCCCAGCATTTT. Residues: CASSSDREGRCNQPQHF.